This TCR beta chain was captured in a study of blood T cell repertoires in COVID-19. Study-wide background: Both acute and convalescent COVID-19 samples were obtained from the United States, Italy and Spain. Sample material is recorded as cDNA or gDNA derived from T cells, B-cell-depleted T cells, or PBMCs.

The CDR3 is 16 amino acids. Germline lookup yields CDR1 SGHNT and CDR2 YYREEE (reference sequence). V gave up 0 bases and J gave up 6 bases; unmatched junction bases: 10. Source study methods: Estimation of nucleated cell counts relied on the amplification of reference gene primers. Using immunoSEQ multiplex PCR, the repertoire was profiled, and TCRdb retains in-frame clones only, with some absent. From that table come the V and J calls and clone size; the DNA was used to work out D and trimming. The sample records 200,000 to 300,000 clones, 80% to 95% being singletons. Seattle cases were enrolled at active infection and followed longitudinally.

The sequenced material came from peripheral blood. The chain carries TRBV5-4 and TRBJ2-7, with 9 bases aligning to TRBD1. This sequence originates from a man aged 25 to 40 with COVID-19, enrolled during active disease. The CDR3 reads CASSLGIRDRAVEQYF. The CDR3 DNA is TGTGCCAGCAGCTTGGGGATCCGGGACAGGGCAGTCGAGCAGTACTTC.